This T cell receptor (beta chain) came from a study of cytomegalovirus exposure and HLA in healthy donors. 60 Vbeta and 13 Jbeta primers were used in PCR. The assay was immunoSEQ multiplex PCR, and TCRdb's table has in-frame clones only and misses some. Recorded for this sample: about 130,000 clones. Overall study findings and caveats: The productive fraction for most TCR beta V segments was about 87% or about 30% in an earlier analysis. In vitro assays verified that a few CMV-associated chains recognized CMV antigens specifically.

Points on this clone: Its antigen is undetermined.

This CDR3 is built from 15 residues. V shed 5 bases and J 4 bases; nucleotides not matched to a gene: 7. From germline, CDR1 is SGHAT and CDR2 FQNNGV. This TCR derives from a young man in good health and CMV-seronegative. The sequencing input was PBMCs. The rearrangement joins TRBV11-2 to TRBJ2-7; 11 nucleotides line up with TRBD1. DNA of the CDR3: TGTGCCAGCAGCCGAGGACAGGGGGCGAATTACGAGCAGTACTTC. Residues: CASSRGQGANYEQYF.